This T cell receptor beta chain was sequenced for a study of Tregs in tolerant kidney transplant recipients. TCRdb keeps only in-frame clones here, not all; method: immunoSEQ multiplex PCR. The sample includes about 50,000 clones, roughly nine tenths of them seen just once. This CDR3 is built from 17 residues. V dropped 1 base and J dropped 2 bases, with 15 bases sitting between them. The germline gives CDR1 MDHEN, CDR2 SYDVKM. Recipients received nonmyeloablative bone marrow transplants from related graft donors, with transient mixed chimerism. This specimen was CD8+ T cells from blood (PBMCs), taken 12 months after the transplant. The chain couples TRBV28 to TRBJ1-5; the D is unclear. The TCR originated in a human patient who received a combined kidney and bone marrow transplant. Part of the T cells may come from the graft donor. The CDR3, as DNA: TGTGCCAGCAGTTTATCATCGGGAGGGTTAGGCAATCAGCCCCAGCATTTT. Its translation is CASSLSSGGLGNQPQHF. Using reference TRBV28 and TRBJ1-5 for the parts outside the CDR3, the full variable domain is DVKVTQSSRYLVKRTGEKVFLECVQDMDHENMFWYRQDPGLGLRLIYFSYDVKMKEKGDIPEGYSVSREKKERFSLILESASTNQTSMYLCASSLSSGGLGNQPQHFGDGTRLSIL.